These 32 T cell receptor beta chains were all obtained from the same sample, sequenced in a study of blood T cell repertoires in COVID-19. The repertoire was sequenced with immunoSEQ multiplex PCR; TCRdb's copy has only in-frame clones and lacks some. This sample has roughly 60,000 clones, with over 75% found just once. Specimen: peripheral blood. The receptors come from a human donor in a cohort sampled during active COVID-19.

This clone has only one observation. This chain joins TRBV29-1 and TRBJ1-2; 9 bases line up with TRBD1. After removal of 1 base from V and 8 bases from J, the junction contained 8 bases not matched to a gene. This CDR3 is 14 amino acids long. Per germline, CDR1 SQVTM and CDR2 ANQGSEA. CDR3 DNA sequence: TGCAGCGTTGAAGGCCCCCGGACAGGGGAAGGCTACACCTTC. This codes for CSVEGPRTGEGYTF.

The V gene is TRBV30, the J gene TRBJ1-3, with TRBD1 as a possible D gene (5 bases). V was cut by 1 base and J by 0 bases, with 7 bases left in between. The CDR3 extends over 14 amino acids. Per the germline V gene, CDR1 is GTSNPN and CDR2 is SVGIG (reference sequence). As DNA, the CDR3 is TGTGCCTGGAGTGGGGGGGGCTCTGGAAACACCATATATTTT. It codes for CAWSGGGSGNTIYF.

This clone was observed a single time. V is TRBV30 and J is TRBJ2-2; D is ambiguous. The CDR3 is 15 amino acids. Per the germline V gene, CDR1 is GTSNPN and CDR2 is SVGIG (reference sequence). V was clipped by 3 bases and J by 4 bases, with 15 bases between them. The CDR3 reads CAWSYETKTTGELFF. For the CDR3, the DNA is TGTGCCTGGAGCTACGAAACCAAAACCACCGGGGAGCTGTTTTTT. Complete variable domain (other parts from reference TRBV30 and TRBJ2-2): SQTIHQWPATLVQPVGSPLSLECTVEGTSNPNLYWYRQAAGRGLQLLFYSVGIGQISSEVPQNLSASRPQDRQFILSSKKLLLSDSGFYLCAWSYETKTTGELFFGEGSRLTVL.

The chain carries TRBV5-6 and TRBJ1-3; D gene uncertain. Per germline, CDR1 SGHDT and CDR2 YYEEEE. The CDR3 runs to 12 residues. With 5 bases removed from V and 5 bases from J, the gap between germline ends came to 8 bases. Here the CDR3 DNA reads TGTGCCAGCAGTGGTTCTAGAAACACCATATATTTT. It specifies CASSGSRNTIYF.

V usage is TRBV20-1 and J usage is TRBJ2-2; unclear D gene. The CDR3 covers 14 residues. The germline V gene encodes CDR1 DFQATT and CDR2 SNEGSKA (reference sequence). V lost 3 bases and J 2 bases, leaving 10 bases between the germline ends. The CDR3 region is CSASRSFNTGELFF. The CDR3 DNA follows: TGCAGTGCTAGTCGTTCCTTTAACACCGGGGAGCTGTTTTTT.

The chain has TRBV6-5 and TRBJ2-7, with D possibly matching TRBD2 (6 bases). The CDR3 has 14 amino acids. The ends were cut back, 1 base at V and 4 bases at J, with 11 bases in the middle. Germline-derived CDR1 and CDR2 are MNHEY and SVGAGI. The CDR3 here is CASSYFGGKYEQYF. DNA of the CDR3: TGTGCCAGCAGTTACTTTGGAGGGAAGTACGAGCAGTACTTC.

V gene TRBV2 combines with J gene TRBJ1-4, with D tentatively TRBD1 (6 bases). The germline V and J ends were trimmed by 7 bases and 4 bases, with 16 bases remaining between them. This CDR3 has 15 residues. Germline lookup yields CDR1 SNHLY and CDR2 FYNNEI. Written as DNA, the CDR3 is TGTGCCAGCAACTATAAGGACAGAGATAATGAAAAACTGTTTTTT. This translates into CASNYKDRDNEKLFF.

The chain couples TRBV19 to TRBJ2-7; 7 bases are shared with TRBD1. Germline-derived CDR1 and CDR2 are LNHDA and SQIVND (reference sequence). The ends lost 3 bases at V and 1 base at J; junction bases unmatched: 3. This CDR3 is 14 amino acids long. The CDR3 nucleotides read TGTGCCAGTAGTATTGGGACAGAATCCTACGAGCAGTACTTC. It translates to CASSIGTESYEQYF.

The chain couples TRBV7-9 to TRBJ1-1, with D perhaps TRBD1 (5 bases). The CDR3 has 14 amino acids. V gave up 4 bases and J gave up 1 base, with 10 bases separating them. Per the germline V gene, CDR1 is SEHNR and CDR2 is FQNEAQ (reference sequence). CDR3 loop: CASSYPTANTEAFF. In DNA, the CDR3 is TGTGCCAGCAGCTACCCGACAGCGAACACTGAAGCTTTCTTT.

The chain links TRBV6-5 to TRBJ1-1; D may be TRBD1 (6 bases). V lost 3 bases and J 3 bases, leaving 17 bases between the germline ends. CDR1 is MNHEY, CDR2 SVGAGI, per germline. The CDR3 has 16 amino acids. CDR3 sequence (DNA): TGTGCCAGCAGTTATAATTCGGGACAACCCTACACTGAAGCTTTCTTT. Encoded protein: CASSYNSGQPYTEAFF.

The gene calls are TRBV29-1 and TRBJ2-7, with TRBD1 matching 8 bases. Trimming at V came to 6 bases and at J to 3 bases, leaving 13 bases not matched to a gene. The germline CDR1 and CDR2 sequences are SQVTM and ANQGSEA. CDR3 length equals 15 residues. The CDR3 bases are TGCAGCGTCGACCTAAGGACAGGGACCCTCTACGAGCAGTACTTC. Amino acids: CSVDLRTGTLYEQYF.

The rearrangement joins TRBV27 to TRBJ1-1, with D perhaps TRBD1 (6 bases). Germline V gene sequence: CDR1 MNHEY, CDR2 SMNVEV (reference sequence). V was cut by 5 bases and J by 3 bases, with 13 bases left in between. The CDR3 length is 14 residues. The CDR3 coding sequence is TGTGCCAGCAGTCTTACAGGGTTGTACACTGAAGCTTTCTTT. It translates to CASSLTGLYTEAFF.

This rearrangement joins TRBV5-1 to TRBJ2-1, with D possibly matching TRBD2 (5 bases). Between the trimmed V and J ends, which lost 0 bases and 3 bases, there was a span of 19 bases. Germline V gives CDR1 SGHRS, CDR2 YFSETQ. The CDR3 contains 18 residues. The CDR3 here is CASSLGLGGSRIYNEQFF. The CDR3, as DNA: TGCGCCAGCAGCTTGGGCTTAGGAGGCAGCCGAATCTACAATGAGCAGTTCTTC.

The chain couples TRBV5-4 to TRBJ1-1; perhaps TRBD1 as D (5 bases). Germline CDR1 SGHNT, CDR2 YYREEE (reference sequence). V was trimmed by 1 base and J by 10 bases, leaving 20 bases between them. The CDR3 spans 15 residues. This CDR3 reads CASSLIERQGIGAFF. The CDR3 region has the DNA TGTGCCAGCAGCTTGATAGAGAGGCAGGGCATCGGAGCTTTCTTT.

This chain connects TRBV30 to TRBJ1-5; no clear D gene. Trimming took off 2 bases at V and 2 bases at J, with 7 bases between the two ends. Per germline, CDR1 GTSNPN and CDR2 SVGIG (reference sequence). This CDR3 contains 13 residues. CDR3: CAWSLEGNQPQHF. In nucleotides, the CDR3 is TGTGCCTGGAGTTTGGAGGGCAATCAGCCCCAGCATTTT.

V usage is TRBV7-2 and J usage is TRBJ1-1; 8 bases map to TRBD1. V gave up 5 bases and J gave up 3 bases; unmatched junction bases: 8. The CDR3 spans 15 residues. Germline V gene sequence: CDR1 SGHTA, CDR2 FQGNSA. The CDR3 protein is CASSRGQGAYTEAFF. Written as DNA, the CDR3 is TGTGCCAGCAGCCGGGGTCAGGGGGCATACACTGAAGCTTTCTTT. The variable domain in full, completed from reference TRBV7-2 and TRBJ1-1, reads GAGVSQSPSNKVTEKGKDVELRCDPISGHTALYWYRQSLGQGLEFLIYFQGNSAPDKSGLPSDRFSAERTGGSVSTLTIQRTQQEDSAVYLCASSRGQGAYTEAFFGQGTRLTVV.

The chain's CDR3 is CASSTGGLGAKNIQYF. In DNA form, the CDR3 reads TGTGCCAGCAGCACAGGGGGCTTAGGTGCCAAAAACATTCAGTACTTC. This rearrangement joins TRBV28 to TRBJ2-4; 9 nucleotides agree with TRBD1. The CDR3 covers 16 residues. V was clipped by 6 bases and J by 1 base; unmatched bases: 7. CDR1 MDHEN and CDR2 SYDVKM come from the germline V gene. The full variable domain, its missing parts supplied by reference TRBV28 and TRBJ2-4, is DVKVTQSSRYLVKRTGEKVFLECVQDMDHENMFWYRQDPGLGLRLIYFSYDVKMKEKGDIPEGYSVSREKKERFSLILESASTNQTSMYLCASSTGGLGAKNIQYFGAGTRLSVL.

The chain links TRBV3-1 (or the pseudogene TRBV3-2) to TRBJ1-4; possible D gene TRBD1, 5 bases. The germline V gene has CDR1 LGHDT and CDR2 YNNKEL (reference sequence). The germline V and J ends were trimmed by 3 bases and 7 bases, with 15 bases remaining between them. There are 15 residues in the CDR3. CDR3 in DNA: TGTGCCAGCAGCCAGTCTTGGGGGGAACGTGAAAAACTGTTTTTT. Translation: CASSQSWGEREKLFF.

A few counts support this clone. CDR3 sequence: CASSTGGLNTEAFF. CDR3 sequence (DNA): TGTGCCAGCAGTACCGGGGGACTGAACACTGAAGCTTTCTTT. The genes are TRBV28 and TRBJ1-1, with D perhaps TRBD1 (5 bases). CDR1 and CDR2 (germline): MDHEN, SYDVKM. V lost 5 bases, J lost 0 bases, and 10 bases lay in between. This CDR3 spans 14 amino acids.

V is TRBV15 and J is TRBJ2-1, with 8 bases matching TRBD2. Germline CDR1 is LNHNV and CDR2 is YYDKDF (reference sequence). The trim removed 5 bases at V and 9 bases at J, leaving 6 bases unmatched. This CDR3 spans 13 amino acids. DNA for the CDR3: TGTGCCACCAGCGGAAGCGGGAGAAGTGAGCAGTTCTTC. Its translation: CATSGSGRSEQFF. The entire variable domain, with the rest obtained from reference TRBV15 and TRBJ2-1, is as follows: DAMVIQNPRYQVTQFGKPVTLSCSQTLNHNVMYWYQQKSSQAPKLLFHYYDKDFNNEADTPDNFQSRRPNTSFCFLDIRSPGLGDTAMYLCATSGSGRSEQFFGPGTRLTVL.

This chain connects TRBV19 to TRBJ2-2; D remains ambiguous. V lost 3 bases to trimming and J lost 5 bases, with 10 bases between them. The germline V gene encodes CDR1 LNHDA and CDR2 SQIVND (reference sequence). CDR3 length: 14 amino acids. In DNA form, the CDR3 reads TGTGCCAGTAGTATGGGTCTGCGGACCGGGGAGCTGTTTTTT. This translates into CASSMGLRTGELFF. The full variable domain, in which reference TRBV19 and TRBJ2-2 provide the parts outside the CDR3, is DGGITQSPKYLFRKEGQNVTLSCEQNLNHDAMYWYRQDPGQGLRLIYYSQIVNDFQKGDIAEGYSVSREKKESFPLTVTSAQKNPTAFYLCASSMGLRTGELFFGEGSRLTVL.

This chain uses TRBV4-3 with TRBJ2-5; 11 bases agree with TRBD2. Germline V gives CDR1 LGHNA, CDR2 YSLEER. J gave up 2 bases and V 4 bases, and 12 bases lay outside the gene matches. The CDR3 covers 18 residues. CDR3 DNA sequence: TGCGCCAGCAGCCGCACATATATAGCGGGAGGGCGTCAAGAGACCCAGTACTTC. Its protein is CASSRTYIAGGRQETQYF.

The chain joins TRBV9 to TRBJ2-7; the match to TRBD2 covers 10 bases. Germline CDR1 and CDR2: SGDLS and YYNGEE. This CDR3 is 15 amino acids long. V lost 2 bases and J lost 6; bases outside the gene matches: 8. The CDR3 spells CASSVASGSTSEQYF. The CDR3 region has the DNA TGTGCCAGCAGCGTGGCTAGCGGGAGCACAAGCGAGCAGTACTTC.

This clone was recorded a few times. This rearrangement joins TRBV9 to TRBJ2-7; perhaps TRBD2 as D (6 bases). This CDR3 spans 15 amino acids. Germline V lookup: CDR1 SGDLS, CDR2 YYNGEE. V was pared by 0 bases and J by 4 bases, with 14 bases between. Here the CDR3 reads CASSVGGGIGYEQYF. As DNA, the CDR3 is TGTGCCAGCAGCGTAGGTGGCGGGATAGGATACGAGCAGTACTTC.

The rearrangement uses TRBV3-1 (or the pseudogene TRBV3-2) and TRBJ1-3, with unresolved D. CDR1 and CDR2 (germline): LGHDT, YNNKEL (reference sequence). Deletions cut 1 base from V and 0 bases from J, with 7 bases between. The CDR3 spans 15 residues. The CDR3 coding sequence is TGTGCCAGCAGCCAAGTATCCGGCTCTGGAAACACCATATATTTT. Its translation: CASSQVSGSGNTIYF.

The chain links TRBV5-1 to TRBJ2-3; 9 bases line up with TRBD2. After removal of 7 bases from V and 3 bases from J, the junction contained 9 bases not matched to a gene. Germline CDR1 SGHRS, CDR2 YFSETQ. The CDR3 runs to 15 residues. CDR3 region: CASGGLAGLTDTQYF. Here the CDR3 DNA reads TGCGCCAGCGGGGGACTAGCCGGTCTGACAGATACGCAGTATTTT. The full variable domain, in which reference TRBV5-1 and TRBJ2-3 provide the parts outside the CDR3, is KAGVTQTPRYLIKTRGQQVTLSCSPISGHRSVSWYQQTPGQGLQFLFEYFSETQRNKGNFPGRFSGRQFSNSRSEMNVSTLELGDSALYLCASGGLAGLTDTQYFGPGTRLTVL.

The CDR3 is CAVASSYYEQYF. Here the CDR3 DNA reads TGTGCCGTAGCGTCCTCCTACTACGAGCAGTACTTC. V is TRBV6-5 and J is TRBJ2-7; D may be TRBD2 (5 bases). CDR3 length: 12 residues. Trimming took off 11 bases at V and 3 bases at J, with 14 bases between the two ends. From germline, CDR1 is MNHEY and CDR2 SVGAGI.

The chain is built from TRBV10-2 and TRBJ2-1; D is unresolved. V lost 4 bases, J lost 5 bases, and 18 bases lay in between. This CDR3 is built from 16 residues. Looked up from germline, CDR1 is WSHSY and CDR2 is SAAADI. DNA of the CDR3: TGCGCCAGCAGTGCCATACTACAAAGAATTAACAATGAGCAGTTCTTC. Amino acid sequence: CASSAILQRINNEQFF.

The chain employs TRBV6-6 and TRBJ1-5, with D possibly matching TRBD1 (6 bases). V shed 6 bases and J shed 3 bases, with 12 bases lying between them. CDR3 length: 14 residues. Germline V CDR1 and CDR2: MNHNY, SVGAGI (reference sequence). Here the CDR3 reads CASSFTGTNQPQHF. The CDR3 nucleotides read TGTGCCAGCAGCTTCACAGGGACCAATCAGCCCCAGCATTTT.

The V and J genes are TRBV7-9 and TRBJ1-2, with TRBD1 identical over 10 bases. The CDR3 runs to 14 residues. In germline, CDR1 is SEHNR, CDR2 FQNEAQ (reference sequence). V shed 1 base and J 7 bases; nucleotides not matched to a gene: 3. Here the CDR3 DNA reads TGTGCCAGCAGCTTAGTTGGACAGGGGGTTGGCTACACCTTC. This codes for CASSLVGQGVGYTF. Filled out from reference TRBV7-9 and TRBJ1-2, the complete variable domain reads DTGVSQNPRHKITKRGQNVTFRCDPISEHNRLYWYRQTLGQGPEFLTYFQNEAQLEKSRLLSDRFSAERPKGSFSTLEIQRTEQGDSAMYLCASSLVGQGVGYTFGSGTRLTVV.

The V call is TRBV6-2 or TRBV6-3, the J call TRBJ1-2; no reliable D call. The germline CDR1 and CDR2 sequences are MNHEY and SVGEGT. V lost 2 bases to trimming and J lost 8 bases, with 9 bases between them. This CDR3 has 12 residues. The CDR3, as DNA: TGTGCCAGCAGTTACGCGGGAGAGGGCTACACCTTC. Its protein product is CASSYAGEGYTF.

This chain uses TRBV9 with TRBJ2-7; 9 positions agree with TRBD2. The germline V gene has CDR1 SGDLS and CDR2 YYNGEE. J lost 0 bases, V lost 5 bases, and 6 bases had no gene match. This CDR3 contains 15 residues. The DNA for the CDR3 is TGTGCCAGCAGTGCGGGGGGGGCGGCCTCCTACGAGCAGTACTTC. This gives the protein CASSAGGAASYEQYF.